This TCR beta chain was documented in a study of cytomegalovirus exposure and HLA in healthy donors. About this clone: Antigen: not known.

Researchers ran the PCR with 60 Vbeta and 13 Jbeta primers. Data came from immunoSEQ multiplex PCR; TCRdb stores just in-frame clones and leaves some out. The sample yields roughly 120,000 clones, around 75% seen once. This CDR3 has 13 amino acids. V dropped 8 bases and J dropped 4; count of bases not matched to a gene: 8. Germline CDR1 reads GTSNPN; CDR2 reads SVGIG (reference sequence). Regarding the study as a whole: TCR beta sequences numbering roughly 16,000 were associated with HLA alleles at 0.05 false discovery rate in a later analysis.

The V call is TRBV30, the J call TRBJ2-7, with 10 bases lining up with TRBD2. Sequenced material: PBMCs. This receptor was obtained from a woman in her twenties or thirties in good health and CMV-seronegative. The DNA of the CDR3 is TGTGCCCTATCTAGCGGGAGATGGTACGAGCAGTACTTC. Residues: CALSSGRWYEQYF.